The rows below give T cell receptor beta chains drawn from one sample of a study of blood T cell repertoires in COVID-19. Repertoires were generated with immunoSEQ multiplex PCR, while TCRdb's copy carries only in-frame clones and drops some. This sample has roughly 410,000 clones, with about 89% found just once. Sequenced input: peripheral blood. The source of these receptors is a woman in her thirties or forties with COVID-19, enrolled during active disease. Both conserved end residues are part of each CDR3. D genes are given only for firm matches. Clone sizes are given selectively: once, few, many, or a class where the clone is expanded.

>TRBD1|TRBV25-1|few|TRBJ1-4
TGTGCCAGCAGTGCATGGGACAGAAATGAGAAACTGTTTTTT
CASSAWDRNEKLFF
>-|TRBV30|-|TRBJ1-5
TGTGCCTGGAGTGTAAGTTCGGGGAAGCATAGCAATCAGCCCCAGCATTTT
CAWSVSSGKHSNQPQHF
>-|TRBV6-5|-|TRBJ1-2
TGTGCCACCTCTGGGGGGAGAGGCTACACCTTC
CATSGGRGYTF
>-|TRBV5-1|once|TRBJ2-5
TGCGCCAGCAGCGGGGGGACTCAAGAGACCCAGTACTTC
CASSGGTQETQYF
>TRBD1|TRBV18|-|TRBJ1-3
TGTGCCAGCTCACCAGAGACAGGGTATGGAAACACCATATATTTT
CASSPETGYGNTIYF
>-|TRBV6-4|once|TRBJ1-5
TGTGCCAGCAGTGACCCCACATCGACAGGTCCCGATAGCAATCAGCCCCAGCATTTT
CASSDPTSTGPDSNQPQHF
>TRBD2|TRBV4-2|-|TRBJ2-3
TGTGCCAGCAGCCAAGAAGCGGGGCCGGGCGTCAGGAATACGCAGTATTTT
CASSQEAGPGVRNTQYF
>-|TRBV25-1|-|TRBJ2-1
TGTGCCAGCAGTTATCAGGGGTTTGGAGAGCAGTTCTTC
CASSYQGFGEQFF
>-|TRBV28|once|TRBJ1-2
TGTGCCAGCAGTTTCCCGGTGGAGGGAGCGGTAGAAGGCTACACCTTC
CASSFPVEGAVEGYTF
>TRBD2|TRBV7-2|-|TRBJ2-7
TGTGCCAGCAGCTTAGTTTCGGGCGGGGACTATTCCTACGAGCAGTACTTC
CASSLVSGGDYSYEQYF
>-|TRBV27|-|TRBJ2-1
TGTGCCAGCAGTGTAATTTTTAGCTCCTACAATGAGCAGTTCTTC
CASSVIFSSYNEQFF
>TRBD2|TRBV28|-|TRBJ2-1
TGTGCCAGCACCGCACTAGCGGAACTATACAATGAGCAGTTCTTC
CASTALAELYNEQFF
>TRBD1|TRBV18|few|TRBJ2-5
TGTGCCAGCTCACCACCTGCAGGGGGTACTCAAGAGACCCAGTACTTC
CASSPPAGGTQETQYF
>-|TRBV27|-|TRBJ1-2
TGTGCCAGCAGTTCTGGGGGGGCAGGAGGCTATGGCTACACCTTC
CASSSGGAGGYGYTF
>TRBD1|TRBV15|-|TRBJ2-7
TGTGCCACCAGCAGACCGCAGGGACAGTCCTACGAGCAGTACTTC
CATSRPQGQSYEQYF
>-|TRBV3-1/TRBV3-2|-|TRBJ1-2
TGTGCCAGCAGCCAAGAGGGGCGGGGTACTAACTATGGCTACACCTTC
CASSQEGRGTNYGYTF
>-|TRBV5-1|-|TRBJ2-5
TGCGCCAGCAGCTTGGCCTTCGCAGGGGCTCAAGAGACCCAGTACTTC
CASSLAFAGAQETQYF
>-|TRBV5-1|-|TRBJ2-7
TGCGCCAGCAGCTTGAGGTCCGGGGACGAGCAGTACTTC
CASSLRSGDEQYF
>-|TRBV7-9|-|TRBJ1-2
TGTGCCAGCAGCTTAGTAGAGGGCTACACCTTC
CASSLVEGYTF
>TRBD1|TRBV7-8|-|TRBJ1-2
TGTGCCAGCAGCTCTTTGGACAGGGGTCACGGCTACACCTTC
CASSSLDRGHGYTF
>TRBD1|TRBV19|once|TRBJ1-2
TGTGCCAGTAGTGCGGGACAGCCCTGGCATGGCTACACCTTC
CASSAGQPWHGYTF
>-|TRBV7-9|-|TRBJ1-5
TGTGCCAGCAGCTTAGCGGGGACTGCACCACCCCAGCATTTT
CASSLAGTAPPQHF
>-|TRBV4-3|-|TRBJ1-6
TGCGCCAGCAGCCAAGAGTTTAATTTGCCCCTCCACTTT
CASSQEFNLPLHF
>TRBD1|TRBV24-1|-|TRBJ2-6
TGTGCCACCAGTGATCCGACAGGGAGCTCCTCTGGGGCCAACGTCCTGACTTTC
CATSDPTGSSSGANVLTF
>TRBD2|TRBV19|-|TRBJ2-1
TGTGCCAGTAGGAGCGGGAGGGTCTACAATGAGCAGTTCTTC
CASRSGRVYNEQFF
>-|TRBV28|-|TRBJ2-2
TGTGCCAGCTTGCCCTCCAGTTTTGGTACCGGGGAGCTGTTTTTT
CASLPSSFGTGELFF
>TRBD1|TRBV28|-|TRBJ2-7
TGTGCCAGCAGTTCGGGACAGATCCCCTACGAGCAGTACTTC
CASSSGQIPYEQYF
>-|TRBV3-1/TRBV3-2|-|TRBJ1-1
TGTGCCAGCAGCCTATCGGGGGGGGACACTGAAGCTTTCTTT
CASSLSGGDTEAFF
>-|TRBV11-2|-|TRBJ2-7
TGTGCCAGCAGCTTAGATGGCAGGGTAAACGAGCAGTACTTC
CASSLDGRVNEQYF
>TRBD1|TRBV28|-|TRBJ1-1
TGTGCCAGCGAGACAGGGGCCATGAACACTGAAGCTTTCTTT
CASETGAMNTEAFF
>TRBD1|TRBV30|-|TRBJ1-6
TGTGCCTGGAGTCGACAGGGACCACCCCTCCACTTT
CAWSRQGPPLHF
>-|TRBV5-1|-|TRBJ1-2
TGCGCCAGCAACCCGGGAGACAGACGAAACTATGGCTACACCTTC
CASNPGDRRNYGYTF
>TRBD1|TRBV2|-|TRBJ1-1
TGTGCCAGCAGATACCTGACAGGGGTGGGAACTGAAGCTTTCTTT
CASRYLTGVGTEAFF
>-|TRBV13|-|TRBJ2-1
TGTGCCAGCAGCCCCCAGGATAACGATGAGCAGTTCTTC
CASSPQDNDEQFF
>TRBD1|TRBV3-1/TRBV3-2|-|TRBJ2-6
TGTGCCAGCAGCCAAGATTTTTTGGGACAGGTGAACTCTGGGGCCAACGTCCTGACTTTC
CASSQDFLGQVNSGANVLTF
>-|TRBV3-1/TRBV3-2|few|TRBJ2-3
TGTGCCAGCAGCCTCACCGGTGCGATTGGCACAGATACGCAGTATTTT
CASSLTGAIGTDTQYF
>-|TRBV4-3|once|TRBJ1-1
TGCGCCAGCAGCCAGACGAGGGAGGTGAACACTGAAGCTTTCTTT
CASSQTREVNTEAFF
>TRBD1|TRBV19|-|TRBJ1-5
TGTGCCAGTAGTACCCTTTCCCACAGGGGTTTGAGCAATCAGCCCCAGCATTTT
CASSTLSHRGLSNQPQHF
>TRBD1|TRBV24-1|-|TRBJ1-5
TGTGCCACCAGTGACCCCGGGACAGGAGGCAATCAGCCCCAGCATTTT
CATSDPGTGGNQPQHF
>-|TRBV18|-|TRBJ1-4
TGTGCCAGCTCACGGTTAAGAGGCGCGGGTGGTGAAAAACTGTTTTTT
CASSRLRGAGGEKLFF
>TRBD1|TRBV5-4|-|TRBJ1-2
TGTGCCAGCGGGGGACAGGGGAATCCTATTAACTATGGCTACACCTTC
CASGGQGNPINYGYTF
>-|TRBV5-4|-|TRBJ2-1
TGTGCCAGCAGCCTGCCCAGCGGGCTTTACAATGAGCAGTTCTTC
CASSLPSGLYNEQFF
>TRBD1|TRBV29-1|-|TRBJ1-3
TGCAGCGCGTGGGGACAGGGAAAGGACACCATATATTTT
CSAWGQGKDTIYF
>-|TRBV6-5|-|TRBJ1-5
TGTGCCAGCGGGCATATAGGCGGGGTCCATCAGCCCCAGCATTTT
CASGHIGGVHQPQHF
>TRBD1|TRBV4-1|-|TRBJ1-2
TGCGCCAGCAGCCACCCCTGGGGACAGGGGAATTATGGCTACACCTTC
CASSHPWGQGNYGYTF
>-|TRBV11-2|-|TRBJ2-5
TGTGCCAGCAGCCCCCAGGGGGAGACCCAGTACTTC
CASSPQGETQYF
>TRBD2|TRBV5-4|once|TRBJ2-1
TGTGCCAGCAGCCGGGCGGGCGGGGGGCCCTACAATGAGCAGTTCTTC
CASSRAGGGPYNEQFF
>TRBD1|TRBV7-9|-|TRBJ2-7
TGTGCCAGCAGCTCACAAAGGGGGCTACAGGACCACTACGAGCAGTACTTC
CASSSQRGLQDHYEQYF
>-|TRBV5-5|-|TRBJ1-1
TGTGCCAGCAGCCCACTCCGGGGAGAGGGTTTCTTT
CASSPLRGEGFF
>-|TRBV19|-|TRBJ1-4
TGTGCCAGCCACGCCCCCCCGGGGAAACTGTTTTTT
CASHAPPGKLFF
>TRBD2|TRBV5-5|-|TRBJ2-7
TGTGCCAGCAGCTTGGCGGCTCTAGCGGCCTACGAGCAGTACTTC
CASSLAALAAYEQYF
>-|TRBV4-1|few|TRBJ1-4
TGCGCCAGCAGCCCCATCGTGGGAGGACAAGCTAATGAAAAACTGTTTTTT
CASSPIVGGQANEKLFF
>TRBD1|TRBV9|-|TRBJ1-3
TGTGCCAGCAGCAAGGACAGGGGCTGGGACACCATATATTTT
CASSKDRGWDTIYF
>-|TRBV27|-|TRBJ2-2
TGTGCCAGCAGTTTTAGCAGCGAGGAAGTAACCGGGGAGCTGTTTTTT
CASSFSSEEVTGELFF
>-|TRBV28|-|TRBJ2-4
TGTGCCAGCGCCGAAACAGGTTTAAACATTCAGTACTTC
CASAETGLNIQYF
>-|TRBV30|-|TRBJ1-1
TGTGCCTGGAGGCGTGCCTTGGGCTGGAAGAACACTGAAGCTTTCTTT
CAWRRALGWKNTEAFF
>TRBD1|TRBV28|-|TRBJ2-3
TGTGCCAGCAGCCACAGGGGGCGGGTTACAGATACGCAGTATTTT
CASSHRGRVTDTQYF
>TRBD1|TRBV9|-|TRBJ2-2
TGTGCCAGCGGGCTAGTAGGGACAGGGGCCGGGGAGCTGTTTTTT
CASGLVGTGAGELFF